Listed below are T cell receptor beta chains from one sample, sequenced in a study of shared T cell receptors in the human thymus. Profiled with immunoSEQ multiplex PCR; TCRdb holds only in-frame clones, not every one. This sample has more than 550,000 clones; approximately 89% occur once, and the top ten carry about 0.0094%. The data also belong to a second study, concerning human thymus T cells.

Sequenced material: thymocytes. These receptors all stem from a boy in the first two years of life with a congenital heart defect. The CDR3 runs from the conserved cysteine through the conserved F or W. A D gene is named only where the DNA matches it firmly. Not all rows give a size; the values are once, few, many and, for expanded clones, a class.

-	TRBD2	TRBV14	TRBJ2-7	TGTGCCAGCAGCCAGGGACTAGCGGGAGTGTACTACGAGCAGTACTTC	CASSQGLAGVYYEQYF
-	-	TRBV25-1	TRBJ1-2	TGTGCCAGCAGTGAATTCCTAGGAGCCAACTATGGCTACACCTTC	CASSEFLGANYGYTF
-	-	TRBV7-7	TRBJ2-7	TGTGCCAGCAGCTTAGATCTGCAGGACTCCTACGAGCAGTACTTC	CASSLDLQDSYEQYF
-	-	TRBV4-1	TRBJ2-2	TGCGCCAGCAGCCAAGTTTTAAGGACAGATTCCACCGGGGAGCTGTTTTTT	CASSQVLRTDSTGELFF
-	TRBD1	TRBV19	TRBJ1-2	TGTGCCAGTACTATGGACAGGGAAAACTATGGCTACACCTTC	CASTMDRENYGYTF
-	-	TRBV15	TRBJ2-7	TGTGCCACCAGCAGAGATAACCCGCCCCCGAGGTACAATTCTTCCTACGAGCAGTACTTC	CATSRDNPPPRYNSSYEQYF
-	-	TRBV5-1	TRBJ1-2	TGCGCCAGCAGCTTGGGGGCCAGTGAAGAGAATATCTACTATGGCTACACCTTC	CASSLGASEENIYYGYTF
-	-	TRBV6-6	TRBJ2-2	TGTGCCAGCACCACAGAATACACCGGGGAGCTGTTTTTT	CASTTEYTGELFF
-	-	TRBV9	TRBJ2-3	TGTGCCAGCAGCGCTGGCCGATCATTTTCCCCCACAGATACGCAGTATTTT	CASSAGRSFSPTDTQYF
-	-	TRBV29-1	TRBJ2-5	TGCAGCGCCACGGACAGCCAAGAGACCCAGTACTTC	CSATDSQETQYF
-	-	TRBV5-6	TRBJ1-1	TGTGCCAGCAGCGGGAAGGGACAGAACACTGAAGCTTTCTTT	CASSGKGQNTEAFF
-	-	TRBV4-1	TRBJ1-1	TGCGCCAGCAGCCAAATATCAGGGTCTGAAGCTTTCTTT	CASSQISGSEAFF
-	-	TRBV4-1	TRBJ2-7	TGCGCCAGCAGCCAAGATGGAGGCAGGGGTCGGTACGAGCAGTACTTC	CASSQDGGRGRYEQYF
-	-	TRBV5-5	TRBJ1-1	TGTGCCAGCAGCTTGGGGCGGGGGGGGACTGAAGCTTTCTTT	CASSLGRGGTEAFF
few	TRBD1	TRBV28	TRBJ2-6	TGTGCCAGCACCCCTGGGGACAGAGGGGCCAACGTCCTGACTTTC	CASTPGDRGANVLTF
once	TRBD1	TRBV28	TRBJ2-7	TGTGCCAGCAGCCCCAGACAGGGGGAGCTGAGCTCCTACGAGCAGTACTTC	CASSPRQGELSSYEQYF
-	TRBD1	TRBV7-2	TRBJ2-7	TGTGCCAGCAGCTTAGGAGCCCTGGACAGGGGAAAATCCTACGAGCAGTACTTC	CASSLGALDRGKSYEQYF
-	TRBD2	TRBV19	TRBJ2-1	TGTGCCAGTAGTGTAGCGGGGATACCAAGGAGGGGCAATGAGCAGTTCTTC	CASSVAGIPRRGNEQFF
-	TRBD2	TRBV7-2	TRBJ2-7	TGTGCCAGCAGCTTATGGGCCGAGGAGCGGGGGGGATTCTACGAGCAGTACTTC	CASSLWAEERGGFYEQYF
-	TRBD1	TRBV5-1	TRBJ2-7	TGCGCCAGCAGCTTTACAGGGGGATCATACAACTACGAGCAGTACTTC	CASSFTGGSYNYEQYF
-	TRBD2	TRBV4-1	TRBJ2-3	TGCGCCAGCAGCCAGGCGCCGGGACTAGTCTCAGATACGCAGTATTTT	CASSQAPGLVSDTQYF
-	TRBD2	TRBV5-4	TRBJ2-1	TGTGCCAGCAGGGATAGCGGGAGGTCCCCTCCCTACAATGAGCAGTTCTTC	CASRDSGRSPPYNEQFF
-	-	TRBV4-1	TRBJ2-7	TGCGCCAGCAGCCAGCTTCCGGGACAATCCTACGAGCAGTACTTC	CASSQLPGQSYEQYF
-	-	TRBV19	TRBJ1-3	TGTGCCAGTAGTATTCAGGAGGAATCTGGAGACACCATATATTTT	CASSIQEESGDTIYF
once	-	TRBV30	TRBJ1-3	TGTGCCTGGAGGGCCCTTTTCGGCGGGCGCTCCGGAAACACCATATATTTT	CAWRALFGGRSGNTIYF
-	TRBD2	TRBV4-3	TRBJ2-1	TGCGCCAGCAGCCAAGGTCCGGGAGGGGCGTTCTTC	CASSQGPGGAFF
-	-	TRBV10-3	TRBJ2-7	TGTGCCATCAGTGAGTCGGCTTCCTACGAGCAGTACTTC	CAISESASYEQYF
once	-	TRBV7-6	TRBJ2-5	TGTGCCACCAAATCGGACAGACCTCAAGAGACCCAGTACTTC	CATKSDRPQETQYF
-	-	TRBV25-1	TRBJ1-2	TGTGCCAGCAGTGGTAAGGACAGATGGTATGGCTACACCTTC	CASSGKDRWYGYTF